These 30 T cell receptor beta chains came from one sample sequenced in a study of OX40 agonist ivuxolimab in advanced cancers. This table comes from immunoSEQ multiplex PCR, and its TCRdb copy is limited to in-frame clones, with some not included. The sample gives approximately 100,000 clones, 90% of which show up once; under 0.4% is in the top ten. The sequencing here drew on CD4+ or CD8+ T cells sorted from blood, taken in a trial of the OX40 agonist ivuxolimab. All receptors come from an adult with an advanced solid tumor such as melanoma, head and neck, liver or kidney cancer.

This chain uses TRBV5-6 with TRBJ2-3; TRBD1 matches at 9 bases. CDR1 and CDR2 from the germline V gene are SGHDT and YYEEEE. The CDR3 length is 16 residues. V lost 4 bases to trimming and J lost 5 bases; unmatched junction nucleotides: 11. The CDR3 region is CASSLHRTGAGDTQYF. CDR3 bases: TGTGCCAGCAGCCTCCACAGGACAGGGGCGGGAGATACGCAGTATTTT.

The chain carries TRBV2 and TRBJ1-2; no clear D. V was clipped by 6 bases and J by 4 bases, with 12 bases between them. The CDR3 runs 13 residues. Germline values: CDR1 SNHLY, CDR2 FYNNEI. The CDR3: CASRSAGPYGYTF. CDR3 sequence (DNA): TGTGCCAGCAGGAGCGCAGGACCCTATGGCTACACCTTC.

This chain links TRBV28 with TRBJ1-2; 7 bases are shared with TRBD1. Looked up from germline, CDR1 is MDHEN and CDR2 is SYDVKM. Trimming cost V 2 bases and J 4 bases; bases outside gene matches: 10. The CDR3 length is 16 residues. In DNA form, the CDR3 reads TGTGCCAGCAGTTTAAGCCTCAGGGGGGCCGCCTATGGCTACACCTTC. Residues: CASSLSLRGAAYGYTF.

DNA for the CDR3: TGTGCCAGCTCATCACAGGGGGCAGGGTACGAGCAGTACTTC. It translates to CASSSQGAGYEQYF. The J gene is TRBJ2-7, the V gene TRBV18; TRBD1 aligns across 9 bases. Germline lookup yields CDR1 KGHSH and CDR2 LQKENI. The CDR3 spans 14 residues. The junction had 6 bases not matched to a gene; V was cut back by 5 bases and J by 4 bases. The full variable domain, in which reference TRBV18 and TRBJ2-7 provide the parts outside the CDR3, is NAGVMQNPRHLVRRRGQEARLRCSPMKGHSHVYWYRQLPEEGLKFMVYLQKENIIDESGMPKERFSAEFPKEGPSILRIQQVVRGDSAAYFCASSSQGAGYEQYFGPGTRLTVT.

A word on this clone: Other nucleotide sequences in the sample specify the same CDR3. V is TRBV7-9 and J is TRBJ2-7; D remains ambiguous. V gave up 3 bases and J gave up 2 bases, with 5 bases separating them. Per the germline V gene, CDR1 is SEHNR and CDR2 is FQNEAQ (reference sequence). The CDR3 runs 12 residues. CDR3 DNA: TGTGCCAGCAGCTTCAGCACCTACGAGCAGTACTTC. It codes for CASSFSTYEQYF. Full variable domain (missing parts from reference TRBV7-9 and TRBJ2-7): DTGVSQNPRHKITKRGQNVTFRCDPISEHNRLYWYRQTLGQGPEFLTYFQNEAQLEKSRLLSDRFSAERPKGSFSTLEIQRTEQGDSAMYLCASSFSTYEQYFGPGTRLTVT.

The chain links TRBV15 to TRBJ2-1; a weak D match, TRBD2 (5 bases). Trimming cost V 3 bases and J 5 bases, with 11 bases left between them. Germline assignment: CDR1 LNHNV and CDR2 YYDKDF (reference sequence). The CDR3 is 14 residues long. The chain's CDR3 is CATSRFGGHNEQFF. The CDR3 DNA is TGTGCCACCAGCAGGTTTGGAGGACACAATGAGCAGTTCTTC.

This rearrangement joins TRBV21-1 to TRBJ1-3. TRBV21-1 is marked as a pseudogene. The CDR3 loop spans 16 amino acids. The CDR3 DNA follows: TGTGCCAGCAGCCCTTCGGTCTACCACGGAGGAAACACCATATATTTT. It codes for CASSPSVYHGGNTIYF.

The chain is built from TRBV14 and TRBJ1-5; D gene unclear. The germline V gene encodes CDR1 SGHDN and CDR2 FVKESK. The CDR3 covers 13 residues. V gave up 2 bases and J gave up 4 bases, with 6 bases separating them. CDR3 loop: CASSQSGNQPQHF. CDR3 nucleotides: TGTGCCAGCAGCCAAAGTGGGAATCAGCCCCAGCATTTT.

The chain carries TRBV5-1 and TRBJ2-7; D is possibly TRBD1 (6 bases). Deletions cut 4 bases from V and 1 base from J, with 15 bases between. Germline loops: CDR1 SGHRS, CDR2 YFSETQ. The CDR3 is 15 amino acids. The CDR3 reads CASSPPGQTSYEQYF. The CDR3 nucleotides are TGCGCCAGCAGCCCCCCGGGACAAACTTCCTACGAGCAGTACTTC.

The gene calls are TRBV7-9 and TRBJ2-1, with 9 nucleotides matching TRBD1. Losses at the gene ends were 1 base for V and 8 bases for J; bases not matched to a gene: 6. The length of the CDR3 is 15 residues. Per germline, CDR1 SEHNR and CDR2 FQNEAQ (reference sequence). This chain's CDR3 is CASSLGTGGRDEQFF. In DNA form, the CDR3 reads TGTGCCAGCAGCTTAGGTACAGGGGGCCGGGATGAGCAGTTCTTC.

This clone has more than one count but fewer than ten. V gene TRBV10-3 combines with J gene TRBJ2-3; 11 nucleotides agree with TRBD1. V shed 11 bases and J 4 bases; nucleotides not matched to a gene: 5. CDR3 length equals 13 residues. Per the germline V gene, CDR1 is ENHRY and CDR2 is SYGVKD. CDR3 sequence reads: CAGGTGGSDTQYF. In nucleotides, the CDR3 is TGTGCCGGCGGGACAGGGGGTTCAGATACGCAGTATTTT.

This chain links TRBV7-9 with TRBJ2-3, with D perhaps matching TRBD1 or TRBD2 (6 bases each). The CDR3 loop spans 17 amino acids. Between the trimmed V and J ends, which lost 5 bases and 2 bases, there was a span of 20 bases. CDR1 and CDR2 from the germline V gene are SEHNR and FQNEAQ (reference sequence). CDR3 loop: CASSHGGTSAFTDTQYF. CDR3 sequence (DNA): TGTGCCAGCAGCCACGGCGGGACATCTGCTTTCACAGATACGCAGTATTTT. The complete variable domain, with remaining parts taken from reference TRBV7-9 and TRBJ2-3, reads DTGVSQNPRHKITKRGQNVTFRCDPISEHNRLYWYRQTLGQGPEFLTYFQNEAQLEKSRLLSDRFSAERPKGSFSTLEIQRTEQGDSAMYLCASSHGGTSAFTDTQYFGPGTRLTVL.

This clone was found once. The J gene is TRBJ1-1, the V gene TRBV4-1, with a possible D match to TRBD1 (5 bases). Germline V gene data show CDR1 as MGHRA and CDR2 as YSYEKL. CDR3 size: 19 residues. Trimming pared 0 bases from V and 6 bases from J, leaving 26 bases between. CDR3 protein: CASSQEARALRPRGAEAFF. The CDR3 nucleotides read TGCGCCAGCAGCCAAGAAGCCAGGGCCCTTCGACCCCGGGGAGCTGAAGCTTTCTTT.

With respect to this clone: Other DNA sequences in this specimen translate into the identical CDR3. The chain links TRBV20-1 to TRBJ1-2; D gene uncertain. V lost 3 bases to trimming and J lost 4 bases, with 3 bases between them. This CDR3 region has 10 residues. The germline V gene has CDR1 DFQATT and CDR2 SNEGSKA (reference sequence). CDR3 coding DNA: TGCAGTGCTAGTTCCTATGGCTACACCTTC. It encodes CSASSYGYTF.

This sequence joins TRBV7-6 and TRBJ1-1; the D is unclear. The CDR3 length is 18 residues. Trimming cost V 1 base and J 0 bases, with 18 bases left between them. The V gene's germline CDR1 is SGHVS and CDR2 FNYEAQ. The CDR3 sequence: CASSLGPGGGLLNTEAFF. DNA for the CDR3: TGTGCCAGCAGCTTAGGCCCCGGTGGAGGGTTGTTGAACACTGAAGCTTTCTTT.

In this sample, this clone turned up a few times. This chain connects TRBV7-9 to TRBJ1-5; 7 bases match TRBD1. Germline CDR1 SEHNR, CDR2 FQNEAQ (reference sequence). The trim removed 3 bases at V and 2 bases at J, leaving 10 bases unmatched. The CDR3 covers 17 residues. In DNA, the CDR3 is TGTGCCAGCAGCTTGTCCACAGGGGACTCTGGCAATCAGCCCCAGCATTTT. Protein: CASSLSTGDSGNQPQHF.

The genes are TRBV28 and TRBJ1-1, with 10 bases aligning to TRBD1. CDR1 and CDR2 (germline): MDHEN, SYDVKM. This CDR3 is built from 17 residues. The V gene end was trimmed by 5 bases and the J gene end by 0 bases; junction bases not matched to a gene: 9. The CDR3 loop is CASSPWTGGGMNTEAFF. For the CDR3, the DNA is TGTGCCAGCAGTCCCTGGACAGGGGGGGGAATGAACACTGAAGCTTTCTTT.

The V gene is TRBV7-9, the J gene TRBJ1-2; 8 bases align to TRBD1. This CDR3 spans 16 amino acids. The germline gives CDR1 SEHNR, CDR2 FQNEAQ (reference sequence). With V trimmed by 5 bases and J by 0 bases, 8 bases remained unmatched. DNA of the CDR3: TGTGCCAGCAGCGTGTCGGACAGGGATTCTAACTATGGCTACACCTTC. As protein: CASSVSDRDSNYGYTF.

This clone was counted between two and nine times. The genes are TRBV27 and TRBJ2-1; 9 bases align to TRBD2. Germline trimming cut 1 base from V and 7 bases from J; bases unmatched to any gene: 8. Looked up from germline, CDR1 is MNHEY and CDR2 is SMNVEV (reference sequence). The CDR3 extends over 16 amino acids. In DNA form, the CDR3 reads TGTGCCAGCAGTTTATTAGGTAGCGGGAGTGGGAATGAGCAGTTCTTC. Translated: CASSLLGSGSGNEQFF.

V gene TRBV30 combines with J gene TRBJ2-5; D is undetermined. V shed 0 bases and J shed 2 bases, with 7 bases lying between them. The germline CDR1 and CDR2 sequences are GTSNPN and SVGIG (reference sequence). The length of the CDR3 is 13 residues. CDR3 nucleotides: TGTGCCTGGAGTGTTCCTGGGCAAGAGACCCAGTACTTC. Protein sequence: CAWSVPGQETQYF.

This chain links TRBV25-1 with TRBJ2-3; D unclear. This CDR3 contains 16 residues. Germline loops: CDR1 MGHDK, CDR2 SYGVNS. The V and J ends lost 1 base and 2 bases respectively, with 13 bases between them. In DNA form, the CDR3 reads TGTGCCAGCAGTGAATCCCCAGGTTCCTACACAGATACGCAGTATTTT. This translates into CASSESPGSYTDTQYF.

The chain uses TRBV6-6 and TRBJ2-7, with 11 nucleotides matching TRBD1. With V trimmed by 5 bases and J by 4 bases, 7 bases remained unmatched. This CDR3 comprises 15 residues. Germline V gene sequence: CDR1 MNHNY, CDR2 SVGAGI (reference sequence). The CDR3 DNA reads as TGTGCCAGCAGTCGCGGACAGGGGGCGCGTTACGAGCAGTACTTC. It specifies CASSRGQGARYEQYF.

The rearrangement links TRBV28 to TRBJ1-4; the match to TRBD1 covers 7 bases. V shed 2 bases, J shed 8 bases, and the junction held 2 bases outside the gene matches. Germline CDR1 MDHEN, CDR2 SYDVKM. The CDR3 totals 13 residues. DNA for the CDR3: TGTGCCAGCAGTTTAATGGGACAGGAAAAACTGTTTTTT. Translating gives CASSLMGQEKLFF.

The V and J genes are TRBV28 and TRBJ1-4; the D is unclear. The CDR3 has 13 residues. V gave up 8 bases and J gave up 0 bases, with 7 bases separating them. Per germline, CDR1 MDHEN and CDR2 SYDVKM. The CDR3 reads CASWASTNEKLFF. In DNA, the CDR3 is TGTGCCAGCTGGGCGTCAACTAATGAAAAACTGTTTTTT.

The gene calls are TRBV2 and TRBJ2-5; 10 bases align to TRBD2. CDR3 size: 17 residues. Germline V lookup: CDR1 SNHLY, CDR2 FYNNEI. The V segment lost 4 bases and the J segment 4 bases; nucleotides outside the gene matches: 12. The DNA of the CDR3 is TGTGCCAGCAGTGGGGCTAGCGGGAGTCCTGTTCGAGAGACCCAGTACTTC. Protein: CASSGASGSPVRETQYF.

V gene TRBV6-6 combines with J gene TRBJ2-1; 8 bases are shared with TRBD2. The CDR3 runs to 14 residues. Germline lookup yields CDR1 MNHNY and CDR2 SVGAGI (reference sequence). V dropped 0 bases and J dropped 7; count of bases not matched to a gene: 2. In DNA form, the CDR3 reads TGTGCCAGCAGTTACTCAGTAGCGGGAAATGAGCAGTTCTTC. Translated, it gives CASSYSVAGNEQFF.

The rearrangement uses TRBV6-5 and TRBJ2-5; 10 nucleotides align to TRBD1. V shed 7 bases and J 4 bases; nucleotides not matched to a gene: 9. Germline CDR1 reads MNHEY; CDR2 reads SVGAGI. CDR3 length: 15 amino acids. CDR3 coding DNA: TGTGCCAGCACCCACCACGGACAGGGGGGAGAGACCCAGTACTTC. Protein sequence: CASTHHGQGGETQYF.

The chain recombines TRBV11-2 with TRBJ2-3; 9 bases are a match to TRBD2. Germline lookup yields CDR1 SGHAT and CDR2 FQNNGV. J was trimmed by 0 bases and V by 5 bases; bases with no gene match: 9. The CDR3 runs 17 residues. CDR3 region: CASSQANSGRSTDTQYF. The DNA for the CDR3 is TGTGCCAGCAGCCAAGCAAATAGCGGGAGAAGCACAGATACGCAGTATTTT. Combining the CDR3 with reference TRBV11-2 and TRBJ2-3 gives the whole variable domain EAGVAQSPRYKIIEKRQSVAFWCNPISGHATLYWYQQILGQGPKLLIQFQNNGVVDDSQLPKDRFSAERLKGVDSTLKIQPAKLEDSAVYLCASSQANSGRSTDTQYFGPGTRLTVL.

The chain uses TRBV6-1 and TRBJ1-4; possible D gene TRBD1, 6 bases. V lost 7 bases, J lost 6 bases, and 12 bases lay in between. The germline V gene encodes CDR1 MNHNS and CDR2 SASEGT. The CDR3 spans 13 residues. The CDR3 bases are TGTGCCAGCACCCCCGGGACACATGAAAAACTGTTTTTT. This gives the protein CASTPGTHEKLFF.

The J gene is TRBJ2-1, the V gene TRBV6-5; no definite D call. Trimming removed 5 bases at V and 0 bases at J, with 8 bases between. CDR3 length: 14 amino acids. Germline loops: CDR1 MNHEY, CDR2 SVGAGI. CDR3 residues: CASSQAGSYNEQFF. The DNA for the CDR3 is TGTGCCAGCAGTCAGGCCGGCTCCTACAATGAGCAGTTCTTC.